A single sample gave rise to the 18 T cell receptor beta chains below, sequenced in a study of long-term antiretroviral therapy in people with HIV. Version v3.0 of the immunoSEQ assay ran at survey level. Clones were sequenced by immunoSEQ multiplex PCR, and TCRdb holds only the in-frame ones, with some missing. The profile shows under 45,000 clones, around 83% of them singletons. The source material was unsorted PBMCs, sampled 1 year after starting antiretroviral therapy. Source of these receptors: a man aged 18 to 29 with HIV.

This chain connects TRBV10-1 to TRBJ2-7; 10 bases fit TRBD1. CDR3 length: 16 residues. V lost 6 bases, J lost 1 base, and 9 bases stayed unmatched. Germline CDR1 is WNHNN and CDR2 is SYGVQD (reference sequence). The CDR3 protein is CASRLDRDRGSYEQYF. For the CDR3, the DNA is TGCGCCAGCAGACTTGACCGGGACAGGGGTTCCTACGAGCAGTACTTC.

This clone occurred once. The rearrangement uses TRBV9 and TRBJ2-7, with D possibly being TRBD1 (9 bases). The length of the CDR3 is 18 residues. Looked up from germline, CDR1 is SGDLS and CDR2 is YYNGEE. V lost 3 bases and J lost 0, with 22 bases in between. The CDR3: CASSAGRGWDRDSYEQYF. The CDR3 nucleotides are TGTGCCAGCAGCGCCGGGAGGGGGTGGGACAGGGACTCCTACGAGCAGTACTTC.

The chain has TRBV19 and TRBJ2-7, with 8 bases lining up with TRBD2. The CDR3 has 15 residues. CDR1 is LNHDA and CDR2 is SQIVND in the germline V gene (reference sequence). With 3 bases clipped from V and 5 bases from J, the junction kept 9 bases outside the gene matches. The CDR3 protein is CASSITGGGFDEQYF. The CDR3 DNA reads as TGTGCCAGTAGTATTACCGGGGGGGGGTTCGACGAGCAGTACTTC. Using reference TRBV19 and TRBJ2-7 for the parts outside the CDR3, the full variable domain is DGGITQSPKYLFRKEGQNVTLSCEQNLNHDAMYWYRQDPGQGLRLIYYSQIVNDFQKGDIAEGYSVSREKKESFPLTVTSAQKNPTAFYLCASSITGGGFDEQYFGPGTRLTVT.

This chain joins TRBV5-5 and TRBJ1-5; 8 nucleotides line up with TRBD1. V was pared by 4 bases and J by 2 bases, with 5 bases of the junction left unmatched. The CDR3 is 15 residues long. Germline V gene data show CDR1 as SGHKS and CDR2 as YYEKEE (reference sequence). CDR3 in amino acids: CASSPGQGGNQPQHF. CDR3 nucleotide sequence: TGTGCCAGCAGCCCCGGACAGGGAGGCAATCAGCCCCAGCATTTT.

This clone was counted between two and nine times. CDR3 nucleotide sequence: TGTGCCAGCAGCGGAGCAGGGCCCTACGAGCAGTACTTC. Residues: CASSGAGPYEQYF. The chain recombines TRBV7-9 with TRBJ2-7, with D maybe TRBD1 (5 bases). CDR1 and CDR2 from the germline V gene are SEHNR and FQNEAQ (reference sequence). V lost 5 bases and J 2 bases, leaving 10 bases between the germline ends. This CDR3 is 13 amino acids long.

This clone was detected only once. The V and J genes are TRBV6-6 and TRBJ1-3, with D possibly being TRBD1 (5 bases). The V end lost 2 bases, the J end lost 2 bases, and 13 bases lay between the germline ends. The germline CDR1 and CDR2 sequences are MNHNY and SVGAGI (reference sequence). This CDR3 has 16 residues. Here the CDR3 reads CASSYEAGSAGNTIYF. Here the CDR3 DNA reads TGTGCCAGCAGTTACGAGGCAGGGTCGGCTGGAAACACCATATATTTT.

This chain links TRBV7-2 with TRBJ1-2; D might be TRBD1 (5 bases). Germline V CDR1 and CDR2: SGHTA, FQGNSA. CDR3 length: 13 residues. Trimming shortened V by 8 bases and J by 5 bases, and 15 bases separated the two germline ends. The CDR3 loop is CASGAYSHYGYTF. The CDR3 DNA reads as TGTGCCAGCGGGGCTTACTCCCATTATGGCTACACCTTC.

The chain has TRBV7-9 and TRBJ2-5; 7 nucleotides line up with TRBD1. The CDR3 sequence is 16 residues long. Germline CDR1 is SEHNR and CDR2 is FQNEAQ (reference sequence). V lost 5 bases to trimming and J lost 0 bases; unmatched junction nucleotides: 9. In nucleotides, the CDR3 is TGTGCCAGCAGCATCACCGGGACAGTCTACCAAGAGACCCAGTACTTC. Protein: CASSITGTVYQETQYF.

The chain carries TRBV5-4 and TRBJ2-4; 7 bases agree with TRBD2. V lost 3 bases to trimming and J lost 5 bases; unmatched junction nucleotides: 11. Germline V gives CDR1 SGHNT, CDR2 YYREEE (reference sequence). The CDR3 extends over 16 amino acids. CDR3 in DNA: TGTGCCAGCAGCTATCCCGCCGGGACTAAGGAAAACATTCAGTACTTC. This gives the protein CASSYPAGTKENIQYF.

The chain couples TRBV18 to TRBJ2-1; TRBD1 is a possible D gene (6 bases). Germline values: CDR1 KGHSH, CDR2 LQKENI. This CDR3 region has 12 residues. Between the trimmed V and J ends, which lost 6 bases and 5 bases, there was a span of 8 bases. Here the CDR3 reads CASSHRDNEQFF. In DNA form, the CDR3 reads TGTGCCAGCTCCCACAGGGACAATGAGCAGTTCTTC.

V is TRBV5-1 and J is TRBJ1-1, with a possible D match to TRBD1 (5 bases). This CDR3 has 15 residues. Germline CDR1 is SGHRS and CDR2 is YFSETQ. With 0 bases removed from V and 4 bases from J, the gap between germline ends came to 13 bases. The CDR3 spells CASSLDPGMGTEAFF. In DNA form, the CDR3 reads TGCGCCAGCAGCTTGGATCCAGGGATGGGCACTGAAGCTTTCTTT.

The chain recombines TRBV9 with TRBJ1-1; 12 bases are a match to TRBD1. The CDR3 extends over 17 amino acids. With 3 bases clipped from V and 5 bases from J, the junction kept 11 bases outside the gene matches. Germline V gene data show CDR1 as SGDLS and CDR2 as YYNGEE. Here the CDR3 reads CASSARRDRGRGTEAFF. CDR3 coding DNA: TGTGCCAGCAGCGCCAGGCGGGACAGGGGGCGAGGGACTGAAGCTTTCTTT.

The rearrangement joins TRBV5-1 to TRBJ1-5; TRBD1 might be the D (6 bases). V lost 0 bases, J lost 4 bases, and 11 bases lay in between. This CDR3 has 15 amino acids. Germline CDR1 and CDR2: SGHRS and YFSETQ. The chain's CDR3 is CASSLEGRGNQPQHF. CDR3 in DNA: TGCGCCAGCAGCTTGGAGGGCAGGGGAAATCAGCCCCAGCATTTT.

The CDR3 nucleotides read TGTGCCAGCAACCCAACAGGGTTCGAGCAGTACTTC. Protein: CASNPTGFEQYF. The genes are TRBV28 and TRBJ2-7; the D gene is possibly TRBD1 (6 bases). The germline V gene has CDR1 MDHEN and CDR2 SYDVKM. V gave up 7 bases and J gave up 6 bases, with 13 bases separating them. This CDR3 region has 12 residues.

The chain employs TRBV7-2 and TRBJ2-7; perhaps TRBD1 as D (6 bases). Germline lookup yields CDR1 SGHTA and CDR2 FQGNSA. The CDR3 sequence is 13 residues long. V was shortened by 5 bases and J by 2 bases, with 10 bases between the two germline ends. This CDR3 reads CASSIYRAYEQYF. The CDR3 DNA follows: TGTGCCAGCAGCATTTACAGGGCCTACGAGCAGTACTTC.

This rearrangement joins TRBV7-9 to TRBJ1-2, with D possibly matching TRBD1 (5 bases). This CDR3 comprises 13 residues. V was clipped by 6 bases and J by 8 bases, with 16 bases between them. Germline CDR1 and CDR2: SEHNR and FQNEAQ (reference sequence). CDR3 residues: CASSARDLPGYTF. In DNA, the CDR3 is TGTGCCAGCAGTGCTAGGGACCTTCCGGGCTACACCTTC.

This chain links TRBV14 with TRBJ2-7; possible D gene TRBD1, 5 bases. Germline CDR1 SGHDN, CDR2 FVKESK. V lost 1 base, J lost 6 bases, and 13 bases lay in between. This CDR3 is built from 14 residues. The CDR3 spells CASSQGPKGFEQYF. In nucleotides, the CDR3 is TGTGCCAGCAGCCAAGGCCCGAAGGGGTTCGAGCAGTACTTC.

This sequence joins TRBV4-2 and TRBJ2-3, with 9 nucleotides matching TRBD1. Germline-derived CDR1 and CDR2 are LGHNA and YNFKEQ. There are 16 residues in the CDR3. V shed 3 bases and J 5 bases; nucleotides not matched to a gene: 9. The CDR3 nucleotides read TGTGCCAGCAGCCAGGAGGGACAGGGTGTGAGAGATACGCAGTATTTT. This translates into CASSQEGQGVRDTQYF.